The clone carrying this T cell receptor (beta chain) was counted a few times. Its antigen is as yet unknown. Total RNA was isolated from unfractionated whole blood. During construction of the library, unique molecular identifiers were attached to individual cDNA molecules for quantitative, reproducible TCR counting. Source study methods: 90,000 to 100,000 TCRs per sample was the median, with a range of about 20,000 to 690,600. TCRdb processed the 5' RACE reads anew with MiXCR; each CDR3 protein has one entry. TCRdb's processing, not the study's, gives the V and J calls here. This sample has 65,000 to 90,000 distinct CDR3 sequences, with 15% found just once. J gave up 7 bases and V 5 bases, and 10 bases lay outside the gene matches. Germline lookup yields CDR1 SGHTA and CDR2 FQGNSA. This CDR3 has 14 residues. The sample comes from a study of human T cells and chemical hapten exposure. Study background: Minor pooled library volume differences mainly drove per-sample TCR yield variation.

Study-wide findings and caveats: Unchanged with DPC sensitization were TCRs above 1 in 1000 frequency.

This sequence joins TRBV7-2 and TRBJ2-5; 7 bases map to TRBD1. This clonotype was obtained from a female donor in good health. The CDR3 DNA reads TGTGCCAGCAGCGCCGACAGGGCTCGAGTGACCCAGTACTTC. Translation: CASSADRARVTQYF. The whole variable domain, remainder taken from reference TRBV7-2 and TRBJ2-5, is GAGVSQSPSNKVTEKGKDVELRCDPISGHTALYWYRQSLGQGLEFLIYFQGNSAPDKSGLPSDRFSAERTGGSVSTLTIQRTQQEDSAVYLCASSADRARVTQYFGPGTRLLVL.